In this sample, the clone carrying this TCR beta chain turned up a few times. From the 5' RACE reads, TCRdb called clonotypes with MiXCR, one entry per CDR3 protein. This table has 120,000 or so distinct CDR3 sequences, 12% to 15% appearing once. The data were taken from a study of CD8 T cells in ankylosing spondylitis. Germline values: CDR1 DFQATT, CDR2 SNEGSKA (reference sequence). V was pared by 3 bases and J by 2 bases, with 17 bases between. The CDR3 spans 15 residues. This chain links TRBV20-1 with TRBJ2-7; TRBD2 is a possible D gene (6 bases). This clonotype was obtained from a female donor with ankylosing spondylitis or in good health (not recorded which). Material for sequencing was blood, either unsorted or a sorted T cell fraction (not recorded which). The CDR3 here is CSARAGWAVPYEQYF. The DNA of the CDR3 is TGCAGTGCTAGGGCGGGATGGGCAGTTCCCTACGAGCAGTACTTC.